What follows describes a single T cell receptor (beta chain). The antigen is undetermined. TCR cDNA libraries were made from RNA using a previously described, modified protocol. Both ends of each TCR cDNA library bore sample-specific barcodes. A single record per CDR3 protein comes from TCRdb applying MiXCR to the 5' RACE reads. The sample has 350,000 to 450,000 distinct CDR3 sequences, roughly 30% seen once. The sample is drawn from a study of identical twins' blood T cells. Per germline, CDR1 DFQATT and CDR2 SNEGSKA (reference sequence). V lost 6 bases to trimming and J lost 4 bases; unmatched junction nucleotides: 2. This CDR3 has 13 amino acids. Regarding the study as a whole: Top TCRbeta clonotypes were shared more with twin than unrelated donors.

Six healthy women, forming three identical twin pairs, donated samples. This TCR was recovered from a woman between 18 and 55 years old in good health. The rearrangement uses TRBV20-1 and TRBJ2-2; 10 nucleotides match TRBD2. Specimen: PBMCs. For the CDR3, the DNA is TGCAGTGCACAGCGGGGGGGCACCGGGGAGCTGTTTTTT. Protein: CSAQRGGTGELFF.